The rows below give T cell receptor beta chains drawn from one sample of a study of shared clonotypes between healthy human individuals. Libraries were prepared by immunoSEQ multiplex PCR; TCRdb keeps only in-frame clonotypes and omits some of them. Of about 1 million clones in the sample, around 74% were seen once. The sequenced sample consisted of memory CD4+ T cells sorted from blood. These receptors were collected from a young man in good health. Each CDR3 is given with its conserved first and last residue. Fields, in order: V gene, J gene, D gene, CDR3 length, clone size, CDR3 DNA, CDR3 protein. The D gene is left open where the match is weak. The size of a clone is reported for some rows only, either as once, few or many, or as a class for expanded clones.

v_call: TRBV5-3; j_call: TRBJ1-1; d_call: -; cdr3_length: 15; clone_size: -; cdr3_nt: TGTGCCAGAAGCCTCTGGACAGAGATGAACACTGAAGCTTTCTTT; cdr3_aa: CARSLWTEMNTEAFF
v_call: TRBV18; j_call: TRBJ1-2; d_call: TRBD1; cdr3_length: 18; clone_size: -; cdr3_nt: TGTGCCAGCTCACTGATGGGCCCGGGACAGGGATTATACTATGGCTACACCTTC; cdr3_aa: CASSLMGPGQGLYYGYTF
v_call: TRBV5-1; j_call: TRBJ2-1; d_call: TRBD2; cdr3_length: 15; clone_size: -; cdr3_nt: TGCGCCAGCAGCTTCGGCGGGAGCCAGTACAATGAGCAGTTCTTC; cdr3_aa: CASSFGGSQYNEQFF
v_call: TRBV27; j_call: TRBJ2-1; d_call: -; cdr3_length: 17; clone_size: -; cdr3_nt: TGTGCCAGCAGTTTAACCCCTCCTCTACTGCTTCCTAATGAGCAGTTCTTC; cdr3_aa: CASSLTPPLLLPNEQFF
v_call: TRBV30; j_call: TRBJ1-5; d_call: -; cdr3_length: 13; clone_size: -; cdr3_nt: TGTGCCTGGAGTCCCACCCGCAATCAGCCCCAGCATTTT; cdr3_aa: CAWSPTRNQPQHF
v_call: TRBV6-5; j_call: TRBJ2-2; d_call: -; cdr3_length: 15; clone_size: -; cdr3_nt: TGTGCCAGCAGTTTTGATAGTGGTTCGACCGGGGAGCTGTTTTTT; cdr3_aa: CASSFDSGSTGELFF
v_call: TRBV6-1; j_call: TRBJ1-6; d_call: -; cdr3_length: 14; clone_size: few; cdr3_nt: TGTGCCAGCAGAGCAGGGGTGGGAAATTCACCCCTCCACTTT; cdr3_aa: CASRAGVGNSPLHF
v_call: TRBV7-9; j_call: TRBJ2-7; d_call: TRBD2; cdr3_length: 15; clone_size: -; cdr3_nt: TGTGCCAGCAGCTTAGGGACTAGCGGGTCCTACGAGCAGTACTTC; cdr3_aa: CASSLGTSGSYEQYF
v_call: TRBV4-1; j_call: TRBJ2-7; d_call: -; cdr3_length: 16; clone_size: -; cdr3_nt: TGCGCCAGCAGCCTTGGAGAGTGGGCTAACGGCTACGAGCAGTACTTC; cdr3_aa: CASSLGEWANGYEQYF
v_call: TRBV18; j_call: TRBJ2-5; d_call: -; cdr3_length: 14; clone_size: -; cdr3_nt: TGTGCCAGCTCATCCCCCGGGGCGAAGGAGACCCAGTACTTC; cdr3_aa: CASSSPGAKETQYF
v_call: TRBV2; j_call: TRBJ1-6; d_call: -; cdr3_length: 13; clone_size: -; cdr3_nt: TGTGCCAGCAGGGGCTTAGGGAATTCACCCCTCCACTTT; cdr3_aa: CASRGLGNSPLHF
v_call: TRBV6-6; j_call: TRBJ1-5; d_call: -; cdr3_length: 13; clone_size: -; cdr3_nt: TGTGCCAGCAGTTATCTAAGCAATCAGCCCCAGCATTTT; cdr3_aa: CASSYLSNQPQHF
v_call: TRBV5-1; j_call: TRBJ1-3; d_call: -; cdr3_length: 16; clone_size: many; cdr3_nt: TGCGCCAGCAGCTCTAACGGCGCATCCTCTGGAAACACCATATATTTT; cdr3_aa: CASSSNGASSGNTIYF
v_call: TRBV6-5; j_call: TRBJ1-2; d_call: -; cdr3_length: 14; clone_size: few; cdr3_nt: TGTGCCAGCAGTTACTCAGGGGCCGGCTATGGCTACACCTTC; cdr3_aa: CASSYSGAGYGYTF
v_call: TRBV5-8; j_call: TRBJ2-1; d_call: TRBD1; cdr3_length: 15; clone_size: -; cdr3_nt: TGTGCCAGCAACGACAGGGTTCGGTCCTACAATGAGCAGTTCTTC; cdr3_aa: CASNDRVRSYNEQFF
v_call: TRBV19; j_call: TRBJ1-5; d_call: -; cdr3_length: 15; clone_size: -; cdr3_nt: TGTGCCAGTAGTATAGGGGACCGCTCGAATCAGCCCCAGCATTTT; cdr3_aa: CASSIGDRSNQPQHF
v_call: TRBV7-2; j_call: TRBJ2-7; d_call: TRBD2; cdr3_length: 15; clone_size: -; cdr3_nt: TGTGCCAGCAGCTTACCTAGCGGGAGGGCCTACGAGCAGTACTTC; cdr3_aa: CASSLPSGRAYEQYF
v_call: TRBV5-1; j_call: TRBJ2-2; d_call: -; cdr3_length: 17; clone_size: -; cdr3_nt: TGCGCCAGCAGCCCAACCCCAGGGACAAAGAACACCGGGGAGCTGTTTTTT; cdr3_aa: CASSPTPGTKNTGELFF
v_call: TRBV11-3; j_call: TRBJ2-3; d_call: -; cdr3_length: 16; clone_size: -; cdr3_nt: TGTGCCAGCAGCTTAGGTGGCAGCTCTAGCACAGATACGCAGTATTTT; cdr3_aa: CASSLGGSSSTDTQYF
v_call: TRBV11-2; j_call: TRBJ1-6; d_call: TRBD1; cdr3_length: 16; clone_size: few; cdr3_nt: TGTGCCAGCAAGGTTAGACAGGGCAGCGATAATTCACCCCTCCACTTT; cdr3_aa: CASKVRQGSDNSPLHF
v_call: TRBV18; j_call: TRBJ1-6; d_call: TRBD1; cdr3_length: 14; clone_size: -; cdr3_nt: TGTGCCAGCTCTTTCGGGACAGGGGGTTCACCCCTCCACTTT; cdr3_aa: CASSFGTGGSPLHF
v_call: TRBV11-3; j_call: TRBJ2-4; d_call: TRBD1; cdr3_length: 16; clone_size: -; cdr3_nt: TGCGCTCTTACTCGGGGACAGGGGACTTCCAAAAACATTCAGTACTTC; cdr3_aa: CALTRGQGTSKNIQYF
v_call: TRBV7-9; j_call: TRBJ1-4; d_call: -; cdr3_length: 15; clone_size: -; cdr3_nt: TGTGCCAGCAGCTTAGTTACACCAACTAATGAAAAACTGTTTTTT; cdr3_aa: CASSLVTPTNEKLFF
v_call: TRBV5-1; j_call: TRBJ2-1; d_call: TRBD1; cdr3_length: 16; clone_size: few; cdr3_nt: TGCGCCAGCAACCCTAGGGACAGGGGAACTTACAATGAGCAGTTCTTC; cdr3_aa: CASNPRDRGTYNEQFF
v_call: TRBV6-1; j_call: TRBJ2-7; d_call: TRBD1; cdr3_length: 13; clone_size: -; cdr3_nt: TGTGCCAGCCAAAAACAGGGGGTCTACGAGCAGTACTTC; cdr3_aa: CASQKQGVYEQYF
v_call: TRBV11-2; j_call: TRBJ2-7; d_call: -; cdr3_length: 15; clone_size: many; cdr3_nt: TGTGCCAGCAGCTTAGATTTGGCAGCTTTCTACGAGCAGTACTTC; cdr3_aa: CASSLDLAAFYEQYF
v_call: TRBV4-1; j_call: TRBJ2-1; d_call: TRBD2; cdr3_length: 15; clone_size: -; cdr3_nt: TGCGCCAGCAGCCAGCTTAGCGGGGACCACAATGAGCAGTTCTTC; cdr3_aa: CASSQLSGDHNEQFF
v_call: TRBV6-1; j_call: TRBJ1-1; d_call: TRBD1; cdr3_length: 14; clone_size: -; cdr3_nt: TGTGCCAGCAGGGTGGGACAGGGGGACACTGAAGCTTTCTTT; cdr3_aa: CASRVGQGDTEAFF
v_call: TRBV6-1; j_call: TRBJ2-1; d_call: TRBD2; cdr3_length: 15; clone_size: many; cdr3_nt: TGTGCCAGCAGGCTGACTAGCGGGGGGCCCTTGGAGCAGTTCTTC; cdr3_aa: CASRLTSGGPLEQFF
v_call: TRBV7-9; j_call: TRBJ2-2; d_call: TRBD1; cdr3_length: 16; clone_size: -; cdr3_nt: TGTGCCAGCAGCTTAGAGGGGACAGGGGGCACCGGGGAGCTGTTTTTT; cdr3_aa: CASSLEGTGGTGELFF
v_call: TRBV30; j_call: TRBJ1-5; d_call: -; cdr3_length: 13; clone_size: -; cdr3_nt: TGTGCCTGGGGGCTGAGGGGAAGGCAGCCCCAGCATTTT; cdr3_aa: CAWGLRGRQPQHF
v_call: TRBV7-9; j_call: TRBJ1-4; d_call: -; cdr3_length: 15; clone_size: -; cdr3_nt: TGTGCCAGCAGCTTCCGCCAGGGGCAGGATGAAAAACTGTTTTTT; cdr3_aa: CASSFRQGQDEKLFF
v_call: TRBV21-1; j_call: TRBJ2-5; d_call: -; cdr3_length: 18; clone_size: few; cdr3_nt: TGTGCCAGCAGCAAACCGGGATACAACGGGACAACATCGGAGACCCAGTACTTC; cdr3_aa: CASSKPGYNGTTSETQYF
v_call: TRBV6-5; j_call: TRBJ1-3; d_call: -; cdr3_length: 16; clone_size: -; cdr3_nt: TGTGCCAGCAGTTACCGTGGGACGGGTGCTGGAAACACCATATATTTT; cdr3_aa: CASSYRGTGAGNTIYF
v_call: TRBV12-5; j_call: TRBJ1-1; d_call: -; cdr3_length: 16; clone_size: -; cdr3_nt: TGTGCTAGTGGTAGCTACCCGCAGGACTCAGTCACTGAAGCTTTCTTT; cdr3_aa: CASGSYPQDSVTEAFF
v_call: TRBV10-3; j_call: TRBJ2-7; d_call: -; cdr3_length: 14; clone_size: few; cdr3_nt: TGTGCCACGGGACCGACACAAGCTTCCTACGAGCAGTACTTC; cdr3_aa: CATGPTQASYEQYF
v_call: TRBV7-3; j_call: TRBJ2-2; d_call: -; cdr3_length: 14; clone_size: -; cdr3_nt: TGTGCCAGCAGCCCCCGGCAGGGGCCCGGGGAGCTGTTTTTT; cdr3_aa: CASSPRQGPGELFF
v_call: TRBV5-6; j_call: TRBJ2-3; d_call: -; cdr3_length: 15; clone_size: -; cdr3_nt: TGTGCCAGCAGCTTGACGGGGGCAGCTTCAGATACGCAGTATTTT; cdr3_aa: CASSLTGAASDTQYF
v_call: TRBV11-1; j_call: TRBJ2-1; d_call: TRBD1; cdr3_length: 15; clone_size: -; cdr3_nt: TGTGCCAGCAGCCTCCGGGACAGGGGGCGCTTGGAGCAGTTCTTC; cdr3_aa: CASSLRDRGRLEQFF
v_call: TRBV7-9; j_call: TRBJ2-1; d_call: -; cdr3_length: 15; clone_size: -; cdr3_nt: TGTGCCAGCAGCTTAGTAGGGGACTTTTACAATGAGCAGTTCTTC; cdr3_aa: CASSLVGDFYNEQFF
v_call: TRBV25-1; j_call: TRBJ2-7; d_call: -; cdr3_length: 17; clone_size: few; cdr3_nt: TGTGCCAGCAGTGAACCTATTACTGTGGGGGCTAACAGCGAGCAGTACTTC; cdr3_aa: CASSEPITVGANSEQYF
v_call: TRBV5-4; j_call: TRBJ2-2; d_call: TRBD2; cdr3_length: 16; clone_size: once; cdr3_nt: TGTGCCTTTTACGGCGGGGGGCCGTGGAGCACCGGGGAGCTGTTTTTT; cdr3_aa: CAFYGGGPWSTGELFF
v_call: TRBV6-1; j_call: TRBJ1-2; d_call: -; cdr3_length: 13; clone_size: once; cdr3_nt: TGTGCCAGCAGTGAGGGGACATTACATGGCTACACCTTC; cdr3_aa: CASSEGTLHGYTF
v_call: TRBV11-3; j_call: TRBJ1-5; d_call: -; cdr3_length: 19; clone_size: -; cdr3_nt: TGTGCCAGCAGCTTTCCGGGGATACCAACCAAGGCACGGGGTCAGCCCCAGCATTTT; cdr3_aa: CASSFPGIPTKARGQPQHF